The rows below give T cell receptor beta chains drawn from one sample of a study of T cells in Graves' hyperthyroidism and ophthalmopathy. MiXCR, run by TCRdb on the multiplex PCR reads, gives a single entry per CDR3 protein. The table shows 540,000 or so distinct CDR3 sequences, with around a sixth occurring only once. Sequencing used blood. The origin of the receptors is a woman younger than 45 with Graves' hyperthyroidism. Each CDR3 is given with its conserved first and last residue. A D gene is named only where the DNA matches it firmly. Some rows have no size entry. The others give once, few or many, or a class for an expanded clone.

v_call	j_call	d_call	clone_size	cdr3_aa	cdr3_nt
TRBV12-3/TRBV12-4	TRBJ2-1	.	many	CASSLGEWDEQFF	TGTGCCAGCAGTTTAGGGGAGTGGGATGAGCAGTTCTTC
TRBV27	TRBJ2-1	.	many	CASSARLQSYNEQFF	TGTGCCAGCAGTGCTCGTTTACAGTCCTACAATGAGCAGTTCTTC
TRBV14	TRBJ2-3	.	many	CASSQDRGARTDTQYF	TGTGCCAGCAGCCAAGATCGAGGGGCCCGCACAGATACGCAGTATTTT
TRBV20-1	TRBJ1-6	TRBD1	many	CSAPRATGDSPLHF	TGCAGTGCTCCAAGGGCAACAGGGGATTCACCCCTCCACTTT
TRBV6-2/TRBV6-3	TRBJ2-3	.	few	CASSRSGTQYF	TGTGCCAGCAGCCGGTCGGGTACGCAGTATTTT
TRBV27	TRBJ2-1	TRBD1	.	CASTPDRGSYNEQFF	TGTGCCAGCACCCCTGACAGGGGCTCCTACAATGAGCAGTTCTTC
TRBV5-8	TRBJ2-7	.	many	CASSSSWGDMQYF	TGTGCCAGCAGCTCAAGTTGGGGGGACATGCAGTACTTC
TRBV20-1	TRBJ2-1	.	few	CSAVEGSGNYNEQFF	TGCAGTGCTGTCGAGGGTAGCGGAAACTACAATGAGCAGTTCTTC
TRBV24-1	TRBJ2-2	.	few	CATSEPPGELFF	TGTGCCACCAGTGAACCGCCCGGGGAGCTGTTTTTT
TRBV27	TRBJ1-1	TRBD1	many	CASSNRGGAFF	TGTGCCAGCAGCAACAGGGGGGGCGCTTTCTTT
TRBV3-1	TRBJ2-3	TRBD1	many	CASSHRQGFTDTQYF	TGTGCCAGCAGCCACCGACAGGGCTTCACAGATACGCAGTATTTT
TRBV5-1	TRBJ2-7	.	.	CASTPGTDSYEQYF	TGCGCCAGCACCCCCGGGACGGACTCCTACGAGCAGTACTTC
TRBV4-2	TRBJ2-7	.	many	CASSQGIRYEQYF	TGTGCCAGCAGCCAAGGCATACGGTACGAGCAGTACTTC
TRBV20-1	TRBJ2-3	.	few	CSARDGDRASTDTQYF	TGCAGTGCTAGAGATGGGGACCGTGCTAGCACAGATACGCAGTATTTT
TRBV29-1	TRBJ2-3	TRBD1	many	CSAAKGQGFTTLTDTQYF	TGCAGCGCGGCTAAGGGACAGGGGTTTACAACTCTCACAGATACGCAGTATTTT
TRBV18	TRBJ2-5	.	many	CASSPPGTPQETQYF	TGTGCCAGCTCACCGCCCGGGACGCCACAAGAGACCCAGTACTTC
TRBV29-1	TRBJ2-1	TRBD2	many	CSVEDTSESSYNEQFF	TGCAGCGTTGAAGATACTAGCGAGAGCTCCTACAATGAGCAGTTCTTC
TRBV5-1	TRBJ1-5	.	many	CASSLTSLNQPQHF	TGCGCCAGCAGCTTGACCAGCCTCAATCAGCCCCAGCATTTT
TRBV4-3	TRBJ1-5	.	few	CASSQDADSNQPQHF	TGCGCCAGCAGCCAAGATGCCGACAGCAATCAGCCCCAGCATTTT
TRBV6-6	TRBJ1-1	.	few	CASSYSRQENTEAFF	TGTGCCAGCAGTTACTCGAGACAGGAGAACACTGAAGCTTTCTTT
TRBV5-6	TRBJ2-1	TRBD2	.	CASSLEASGGEQFF	TGTGCCAGCAGCTTGGAGGCTAGCGGAGGGGAGCAGTTCTTC
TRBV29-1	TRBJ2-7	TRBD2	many	CSVALAGTYEQYF	TGCAGCGTTGCCCTAGCGGGCACCTACGAGCAGTACTTC
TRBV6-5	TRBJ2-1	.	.	CASSYPPTVRSYNEQFF	TGTGCCAGCAGTTACCCCCCAACCGTCAGGTCCTACAATGAGCAGTTCTTC
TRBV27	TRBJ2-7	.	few	CASSLIPDSYEQYF	TGTGCCAGCAGTTTAATACCGGACTCCTACGAGCAGTACTTC
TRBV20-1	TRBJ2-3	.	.	CSATPRGRNTDTQYF	TGCAGTGCTACCCCTCGGGGAAGAAACACAGATACGCAGTATTTT
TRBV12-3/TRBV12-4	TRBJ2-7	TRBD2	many	CASSFYLAGEGEQYF	TGTGCCAGCAGTTTCTACCTAGCGGGAGAGGGCGAGCAGTACTTC
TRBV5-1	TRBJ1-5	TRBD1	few	CASSPTTGVQPQHF	TGCGCCAGCAGCCCCACCACAGGGGTTCAGCCCCAGCATTTT
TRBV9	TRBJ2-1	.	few	CASSWRGGYNEQFF	TGTGCCAGCAGCTGGAGGGGGGGGTACAATGAGCAGTTCTTC
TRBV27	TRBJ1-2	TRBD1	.	CASRPGQGTEVYTF	TGTGCCAGCAGACCCGGACAGGGCACTGAGGTTTACACCTTC
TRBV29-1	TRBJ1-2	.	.	CSVEVRGYTF	TGCAGCGTTGAGGTCCGGGGGTACACCTTC
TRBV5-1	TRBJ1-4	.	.	CASSLGDTGFNEKLFF	TGCGCCAGCAGCTTAGGGGACACAGGGTTTAATGAAAAACTGTTTTTT
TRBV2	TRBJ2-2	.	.	CASKRTVNTGELFF	TGTGCCAGCAAGAGAACAGTTAACACCGGGGAGCTGTTTTTT
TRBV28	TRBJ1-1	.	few	CASSFPRPSKRGIVNTEAFF	TGTGCCAGCAGTTTTCCCCGTCCGTCCAAGCGGGGGATTGTGAACACTGAAGCTTTCTTT
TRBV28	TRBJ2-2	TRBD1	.	CAIPRTGTGELFF	TGTGCCATCCCAAGGACAGGGACCGGGGAGCTGTTTTTT
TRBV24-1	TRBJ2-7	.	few	CATSDDGSSGEQYF	TGTGCCACCAGTGATGACGGCTCCAGCGGGGAGCAGTACTTC